This paragraph reports one T cell receptor beta chain. Its matching antigen is unknown. The PCR employed 60 Vbeta primers together with 13 Jbeta primers. Clones were sequenced by immunoSEQ multiplex PCR, and TCRdb holds only the in-frame ones, with some missing. The sample yields about 140,000 clones, approximately 80% seen once. This record comes from a study of cytomegalovirus exposure and HLA in healthy donors. Study-wide results and limits: HLA-A and HLA-B allele assignments for most subjects were reportedly predicted accurately using TCR beta sequences. A missense variant in DCLRE1C was later tied to TCR beta V- and J-gene trimming.

The ends were cut back, 5 bases at V and 7 bases at J, with 12 bases in the middle. This CDR3 has 12 amino acids. Per germline, CDR1 SGHTA and CDR2 FQGTGA. Those who donated were healthy bone marrow donors. What was sequenced was PBMCs. This chain connects TRBV7-3 to TRBJ2-7; no clear D. The clonotype was recovered from a middle-aged woman in good health and CMV-seropositive. This chain's CDR3 is CASSPSLSEQYF. The CDR3 nucleotides are TGTGCCAGCAGCCCCTCCCTCTCGGAGCAGTACTTC.